A selection of T cell receptor beta chains follows, all from one sample in a study of T-cell memory formation after mild COVID-19. TCRdb re-called the 5' RACE reads through MiXCR, storing one row per CDR3 protein. The data show around 80,000 distinct CDR3 sequences, approximately 13% seen once. Sequenced input: PBMCs or a T cell subset sorted from them (not recorded which). Source of these receptors: an adult woman who had mild COVID-19 (a few samples of this study predate the infection). Cell type and time point are not known. The CDR3 runs from the conserved cysteine through the conserved F or W. The order of the fields is clone size, V gene, D gene, J gene, CDR3 protein, CDR3 DNA. D genes are given only for firm matches. Expanded clones get a size class; other rows say once, few or many, or leave the size out.

>few|TRBV9|.|TRBJ2-7
CASSVYPAYEQYF
TGTGCCAGCAGCGTATATCCAGCATACGAGCAGTACTTC
>.|TRBV27|.|TRBJ2-7
CASSKAPPGGMRHEQYF
TGTGCCAGCAGCAAAGCCCCTCCCGGCGGGATGCGCCACGAGCAGTACTTC
>few|TRBV7-9|.|TRBJ1-1
CASSLGAGATEAFF
TGTGCCAGCAGCTTAGGGGCAGGGGCCACTGAAGCTTTCTTT
>.|TRBV3-1|.|TRBJ1-1
CASSQATNEAFF
TGTGCCAGCAGCCAAGCGACCAATGAAGCTTTCTTT
>.|TRBV4-2|TRBD2|TRBJ2-1
CASIPAGGYNEQFF
TGTGCCAGCATCCCAGCGGGGGGGTACAATGAGCAGTTCTTC
>.|TRBV5-6|.|TRBJ2-7
CASSLVGESVYEQYF
TGTGCCAGCAGCTTGGTGGGAGAGTCGGTCTACGAGCAGTACTTC
>.|TRBV19|TRBD2|TRBJ2-3
CASSAGTSGRSDTQYF
TGTGCCAGTAGCGCCGGGACTAGCGGGAGATCAGATACGCAGTATTTT
>once|TRBV6-5|TRBD1|TRBJ2-3
CASSSGQGADTQYF
TGTGCCAGCAGCTCCGGACAGGGGGCAGATACGCAGTATTTT
>.|TRBV7-9|.|TRBJ2-5
CASSDAGQETQYF
TGTGCCAGCAGCGATGCGGGGCAAGAGACCCAGTACTTC
>.|TRBV10-3|TRBD2|TRBJ2-1
CAISSSGRTKPSYNEQFF
TGTGCCATCTCATCTAGCGGGAGGACGAAACCTTCCTACAATGAGCAGTTCTTC
>.|TRBV6-5|.|TRBJ1-5
CASSSQGNQPQHF
TGTGCCAGCAGTTCACAGGGTAATCAGCCCCAGCATTTT
>.|TRBV20-1|.|TRBJ2-4
CSARDLGEAKNIQYF
TGCAGTGCTAGAGATTTAGGGGAAGCCAAAAACATTCAGTACTTC
>.|TRBV20-1|.|TRBJ2-7
CSGAGGYYEQYF
TGCAGTGGAGCTGGGGGGTACTACGAGCAGTACTTC
>.|TRBV7-9|.|TRBJ2-7
CASSSPGTPRGEYEQYF
TGTGCCAGCAGCTCCCCCGGGACTCCCAGGGGAGAGTACGAGCAGTACTTC
>.|TRBV9|.|TRBJ2-7
CASSARPGLPAYEQYF
TGTGCCAGCAGCGCGAGACCGGGACTTCCCGCCTACGAGCAGTACTTC
>few|TRBV20-1|TRBD2|TRBJ2-5
CSAKSLAGDERETQYF
TGCAGTGCTAAGTCGCTAGCGGGGGACGAACGAGAGACCCAGTACTTC
>.|TRBV29-1|.|TRBJ2-3
CSVTGTDTDTQYF
TGCAGCGTTACCGGGACGGATACAGATACGCAGTATTTT
>.|TRBV6-5|TRBD2|TRBJ2-2
CASSYLGLAGGFWRNTGELFF
TGTGCCAGCAGCTACCTGGGACTAGCGGGAGGGTTTTGGAGAAACACCGGGGAGCTGTTTTTT
>.|TRBV27|.|TRBJ2-7
CASSLIRVGYEQYF
TGTGCCAGCAGTTTAATCCGGGTGGGCTACGAGCAGTACTTC
>.|TRBV20-1|.|TRBJ1-1
CSASRQGNEAFF
TGCAGTGCTAGTCGTCAGGGCAACGAAGCTTTCTTT
>few|TRBV7-9|TRBD1|TRBJ2-3
CASSLSPGQKETSTDTQYF
TGTGCCAGCAGCTTATCCCCGGGACAGAAAGAAACTAGCACAGATACGCAGTATTTT
>.|TRBV29-1|.|TRBJ2-1
CSVEGTYPSYNEQFF
TGCAGCGTTGAAGGGACTTACCCGTCCTACAATGAGCAGTTCTTC
>.|TRBV24-1|.|TRBJ2-1
CATSDFRGSNEQFF
TGTGCCACCAGTGATTTTAGAGGATCCAATGAGCAGTTCTTC